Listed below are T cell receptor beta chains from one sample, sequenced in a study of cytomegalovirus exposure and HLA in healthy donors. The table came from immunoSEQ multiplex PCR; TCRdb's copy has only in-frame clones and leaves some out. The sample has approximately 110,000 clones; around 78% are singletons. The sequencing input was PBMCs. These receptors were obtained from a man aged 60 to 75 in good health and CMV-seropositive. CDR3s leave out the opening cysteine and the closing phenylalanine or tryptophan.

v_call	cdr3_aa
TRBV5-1	ASSLDLEGGDSNQPQH
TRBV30	AWERLAETQY
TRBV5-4	ASSLQGADTQY
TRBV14	ASSQGLAGVKYEQY
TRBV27	ASSLPRTGAYVEQY
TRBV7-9	ASSSAGVPGELF
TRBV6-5	ASSYGGATEAF
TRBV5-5	ASSLDPYSNQPQH
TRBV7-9	ASSLWTSQADTQY
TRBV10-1	ASSESGGAAEAF
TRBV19	ASRPTGNTEAF
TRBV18	ASSSRLALETQY
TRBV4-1	ASSPSGRGRLGDEQY
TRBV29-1	SVTGTGYEQY
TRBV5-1	ASSLPTGADTQY
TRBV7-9	ASSFSGGSYEQY
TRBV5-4	ASSLGTSGGRETQY
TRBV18	ASSPSGDSFGYT
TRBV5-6	ASSNWRAANTGELF
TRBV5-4	ASRLRSTAGTDSPLH
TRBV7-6	ASSRRTGYMNTEAF
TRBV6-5	ASSYTTPTGYEQY
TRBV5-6	ASSRFRDTTYYEQY
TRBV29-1	SVEPENNEQF
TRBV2	ASSKDSDSPLH
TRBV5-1	ASSPREANTEAF
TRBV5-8	ASSSGGANVLT
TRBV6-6	AGKGTALLGGYT
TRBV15	ATSRSRREQY
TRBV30	AWSLLAETTDTQY
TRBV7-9	ASRDGTGAKVAYEQY
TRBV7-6	ASSRQDYEQY
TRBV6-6	ASSQGQVGYGYT
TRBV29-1	SVEEAGVYEQY
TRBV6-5	ASKLRQAGDTIY
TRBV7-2	ASSSDPGLYYNEQF
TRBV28	ASSRPVSYEQF